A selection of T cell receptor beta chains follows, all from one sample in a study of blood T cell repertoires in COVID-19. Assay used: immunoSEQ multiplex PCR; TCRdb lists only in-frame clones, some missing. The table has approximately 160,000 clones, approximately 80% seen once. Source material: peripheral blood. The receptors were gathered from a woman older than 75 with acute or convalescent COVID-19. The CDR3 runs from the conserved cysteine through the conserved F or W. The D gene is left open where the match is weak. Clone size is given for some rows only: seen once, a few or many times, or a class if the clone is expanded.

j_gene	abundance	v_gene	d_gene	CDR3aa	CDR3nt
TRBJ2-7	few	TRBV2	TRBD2	CASSSSSGGSYEQYF	TGTGCCAGCAGTAGCTCTAGCGGGGGGTCCTACGAGCAGTACTTC
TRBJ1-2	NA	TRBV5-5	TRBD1	CASSLTQGDYGYTF	TGTGCCAGCAGCTTGACCCAGGGGGACTATGGCTACACCTTC
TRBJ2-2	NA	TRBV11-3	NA	CASSLGPGELFF	TGTGCCAGCAGCTTAGGGCCCGGGGAGCTGTTTTTT
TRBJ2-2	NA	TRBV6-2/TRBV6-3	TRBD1	CASSAGQANTGELFF	TGTGCCAGCAGCGCCGGACAGGCGAACACCGGGGAGCTGTTTTTT
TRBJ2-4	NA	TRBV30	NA	CAWSGKNIQYF	TGTGCCTGGTCGGGCAAAAACATTCAGTACTTC
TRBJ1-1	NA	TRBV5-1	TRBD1	CASSLGDRVGTEAFF	TGCGCCAGCAGCTTGGGGGACAGGGTGGGGACTGAAGCTTTCTTT
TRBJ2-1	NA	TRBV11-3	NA	CASSPGQSYNEQFF	TGTGCCAGCAGCCCCGGACAGTCCTACAATGAGCAGTTCTTC
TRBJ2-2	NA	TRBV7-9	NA	CASSLVPSRELFF	TGTGCCAGCAGCTTAGTTCCCTCCCGGGAGCTGTTTTTT
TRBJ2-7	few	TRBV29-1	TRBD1	CSVKGQGVEQYF	TGCAGCGTAAAGGGTCAGGGGGTCGAGCAGTACTTC
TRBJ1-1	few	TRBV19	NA	CASSIRRGSTNTEAFF	TGTGCCAGTAGTATTCGGCGGGGTTCCACGAACACTGAAGCTTTCTTT
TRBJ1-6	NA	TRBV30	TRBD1	CAWGTGGSPLHF	TGTGCCTGGGGGACAGGGGGTTCACCCCTCCACTTT
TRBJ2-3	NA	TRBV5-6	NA	CASSPRLEGDTQYF	TGTGCCAGCAGCCCCCGACTAGAGGGAGATACGCAGTATTTT
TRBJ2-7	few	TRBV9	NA	CASSVLGEASYEQYF	TGTGCCAGCAGCGTATTGGGGGAGGCGTCCTACGAGCAGTACTTC
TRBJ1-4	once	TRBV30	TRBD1	CAWGGTGMSEKLFF	TGTGCCTGGGGGGGGACAGGGATGTCTGAAAAACTGTTTTTT
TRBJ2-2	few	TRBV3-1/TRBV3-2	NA	CASSQGNRATGELFF	TGTGCCAGCAGCCAAGGGAACAGGGCCACCGGGGAGCTGTTTTTT
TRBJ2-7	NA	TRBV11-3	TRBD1	CASSPPGQGPYEQYF	TGTGCCAGCAGCCCCCCGGGACAGGGACCCTACGAGCAGTACTTC
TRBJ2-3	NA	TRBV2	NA	CASSETPRGGTDTQYF	TGTGCCAGCAGTGAGACTCCCAGGGGGGGCACAGATACGCAGTATTTT
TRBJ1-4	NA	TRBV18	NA	CASSPPGGNEKLFF	TGTGCCAGCTCACCCCCGGGGGGGAATGAAAAACTGTTTTTT
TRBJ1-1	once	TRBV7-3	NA	CASSSLQGEAFF	TGTGCCAGCAGCTCCCTACAGGGCGAGGCTTTCTTT
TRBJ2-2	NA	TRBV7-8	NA	CASTLGGARTGELFF	TGTGCCAGCACTCTCGGTGGGGCCCGGACCGGGGAGCTGTTTTTT
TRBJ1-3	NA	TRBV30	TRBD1	CAWGPGTGNSGNTIYF	TGTGCCTGGGGGCCAGGGACAGGGAACTCTGGAAACACCATATATTTT
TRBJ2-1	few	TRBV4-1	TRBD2	CASSLDAGEHSSYNEQFF	TGCGCCAGCAGCCTCGATGCGGGGGAACACAGCTCCTACAATGAGCAGTTCTTC
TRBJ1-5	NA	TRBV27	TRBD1	CASSFRRGLRNQPQHF	TGTGCCAGCAGTTTTCGGAGGGGGCTTCGGAATCAGCCCCAGCATTTT
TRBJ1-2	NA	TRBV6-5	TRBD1	CASSFGQGLGGYTF	TGTGCCAGCAGTTTTGGACAGGGCCTCGGGGGCTACACCTTC
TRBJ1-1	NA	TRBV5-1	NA	CASSSQPDTEAFF	TGCGCCAGCAGCTCTCAACCGGACACTGAAGCTTTCTTT